Each of the 4 T cell receptor beta chains below was sequenced from the same sample in a study of T cell changes during pregnancy in multiple sclerosis. Assay: immunoSEQ multiplex PCR; the TCRdb copy retains only in-frame clones and omits some. Of almost 35,000 clones in the sample, under 90% are singletons; the top ten hold 4.5%. This specimen was CD8+ T cells from peripheral blood mononuclear cells, taken after pregnancy. The source of these receptors is a female donor with multiple sclerosis, enrolled in a pregnancy study.

This clone was counted a few times. The CDR3 loop reads CASNPGQGHYEQYF. The CDR3 DNA reads TGTGCCAGCAACCCGGGACAGGGTCATTACGAGCAGTACTTC. The chain combines TRBV2 with TRBJ2-7; TRBD1 agrees at 9 bases. The CDR3 is 14 amino acids. Germline V gene sequence: CDR1 SNHLY, CDR2 FYNNEI. Trimming removed 7 bases from V and 4 bases from J; junction bases left unmatched: 8.

The V gene is TRBV19, the J gene TRBJ1-1; D perhaps matches TRBD1 (6 bases). CDR1 and CDR2 from the germline V gene are LNHDA and SQIVND (reference sequence). Trimming left V 1 base short and J 0 bases short, with 15 bases between. There are 17 residues in the CDR3. CDR3 protein: CASSIVVRRQVNTEAFF. The DNA for the CDR3 is TGTGCCAGTAGTATAGTTGTTCGGAGACAGGTGAACACTGAAGCTTTCTTT.

With regard to this clone: Distinct nucleotide sequences in the sample also encode this CDR3. This sequence joins TRBV9 and TRBJ2-1, with 9 positions matching TRBD2. The CDR3 sequence is 15 residues long. The V gene's germline CDR1 is SGDLS and CDR2 YYNGEE. The trim removed 0 bases at V and 2 bases at J, leaving 0 bases unmatched. This chain's CDR3 is CASSVGGGAYNEQFF. CDR3 nucleotide sequence: TGTGCCAGCAGCGTAGGCGGGGGGGCCTACAATGAGCAGTTCTTC.

V gene TRBV4-3 combines with J gene TRBJ2-2, with no clear D. There are 14 residues in the CDR3. V was shortened by 1 base and J by 6 bases, with 9 bases between the two germline ends. CDR1 and CDR2 from the germline V gene are LGHNA and YSLEER. The CDR3 DNA reads TGCGCCAGCAGCCAAGGTCGAGCCCCCGGGGAGCTGTTTTTT. Amino acid sequence: CASSQGRAPGELFF.